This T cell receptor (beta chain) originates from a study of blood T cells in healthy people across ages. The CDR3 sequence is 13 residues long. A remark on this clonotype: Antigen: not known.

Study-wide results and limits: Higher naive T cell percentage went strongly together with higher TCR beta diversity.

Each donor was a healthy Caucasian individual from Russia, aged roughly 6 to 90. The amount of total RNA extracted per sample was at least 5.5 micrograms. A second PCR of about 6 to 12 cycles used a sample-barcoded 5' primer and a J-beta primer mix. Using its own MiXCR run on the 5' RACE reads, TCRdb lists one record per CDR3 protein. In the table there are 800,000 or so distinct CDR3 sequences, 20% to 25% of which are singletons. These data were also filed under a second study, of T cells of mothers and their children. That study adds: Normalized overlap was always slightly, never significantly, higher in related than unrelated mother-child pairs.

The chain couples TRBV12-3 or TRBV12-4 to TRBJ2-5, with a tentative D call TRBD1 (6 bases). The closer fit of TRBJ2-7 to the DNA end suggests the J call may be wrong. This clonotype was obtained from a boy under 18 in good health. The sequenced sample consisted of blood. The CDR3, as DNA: TGTGCCAGCAGTTTTCAGGGGCTAAACGAGCAGTACTTC. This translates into CASSFQGLNEQYF.